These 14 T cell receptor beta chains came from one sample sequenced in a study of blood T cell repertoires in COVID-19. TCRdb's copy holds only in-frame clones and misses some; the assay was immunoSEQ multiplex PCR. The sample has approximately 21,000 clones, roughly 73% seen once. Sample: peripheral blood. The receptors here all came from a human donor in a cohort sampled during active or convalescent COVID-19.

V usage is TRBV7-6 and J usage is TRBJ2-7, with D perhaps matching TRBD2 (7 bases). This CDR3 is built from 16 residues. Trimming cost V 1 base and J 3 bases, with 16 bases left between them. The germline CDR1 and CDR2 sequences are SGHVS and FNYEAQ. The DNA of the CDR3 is TGTGCCAGCAGCTTAGAGGGGGGGATAGGCCACTACGAGCAGTACTTC. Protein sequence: CASSLEGGIGHYEQYF.

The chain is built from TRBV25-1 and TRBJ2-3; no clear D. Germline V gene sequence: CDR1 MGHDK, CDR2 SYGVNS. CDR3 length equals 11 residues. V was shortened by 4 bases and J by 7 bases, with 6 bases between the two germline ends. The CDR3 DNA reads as TGTGCCAGCAGTGCCCTCCATACGCAGTATTTT. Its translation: CASSALHTQYF.

The CDR3 sequence: CAIILTRVRSQYF. CDR3 in DNA: TGTGCCATCATTTTGACTAGAGTAAGATCGCAGTATTTT. The J gene is TRBJ2-3, the V gene TRBV10-3, with D possibly TRBD2 on 6 matching bases. V was cut by 7 bases and J by 10 bases, with 18 bases left in between. The CDR3 contains 13 residues. The V gene's germline CDR1 is ENHRY and CDR2 SYGVKD.

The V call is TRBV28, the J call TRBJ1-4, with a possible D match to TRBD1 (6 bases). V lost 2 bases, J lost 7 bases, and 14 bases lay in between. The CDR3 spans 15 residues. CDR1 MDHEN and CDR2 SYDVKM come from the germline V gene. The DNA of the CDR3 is TGTGCCAGCAGTTTACAAGGAGGACAGCCTGAAAAACTGTTTTTT. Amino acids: CASSLQGGQPEKLFF.

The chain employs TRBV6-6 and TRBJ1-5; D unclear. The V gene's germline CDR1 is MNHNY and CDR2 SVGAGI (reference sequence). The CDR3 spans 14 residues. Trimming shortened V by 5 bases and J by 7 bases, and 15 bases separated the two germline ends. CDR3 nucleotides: TGTGCCAGCAGTCAGGACTTATCTGGCCAGCCCCAGCATTTT. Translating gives CASSQDLSGQPQHF.

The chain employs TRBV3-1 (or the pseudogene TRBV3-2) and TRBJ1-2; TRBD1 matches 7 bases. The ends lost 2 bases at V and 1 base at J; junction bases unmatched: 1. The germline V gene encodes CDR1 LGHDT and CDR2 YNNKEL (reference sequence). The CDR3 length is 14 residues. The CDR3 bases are TGTGCCAGCAGCCAACAGGGGGTTAACTATGGCTACACCTTC. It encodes CASSQQGVNYGYTF.

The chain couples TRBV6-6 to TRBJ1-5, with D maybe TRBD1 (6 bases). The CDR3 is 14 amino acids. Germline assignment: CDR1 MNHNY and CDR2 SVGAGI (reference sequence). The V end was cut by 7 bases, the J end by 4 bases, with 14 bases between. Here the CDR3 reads CASTPDRLNQPQHF. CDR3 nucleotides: TGTGCCAGCACCCCCGACAGGCTTAATCAGCCCCAGCATTTT.

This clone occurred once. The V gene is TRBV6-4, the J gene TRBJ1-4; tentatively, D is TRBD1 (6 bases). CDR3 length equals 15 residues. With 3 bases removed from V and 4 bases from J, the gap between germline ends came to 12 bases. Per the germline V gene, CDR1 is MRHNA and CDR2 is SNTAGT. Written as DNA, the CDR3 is TGTGCCAGCAGTGAGTGGGGCAGGGGTAATGAAAAACTGTTTTTT. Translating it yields CASSEWGRGNEKLFF.

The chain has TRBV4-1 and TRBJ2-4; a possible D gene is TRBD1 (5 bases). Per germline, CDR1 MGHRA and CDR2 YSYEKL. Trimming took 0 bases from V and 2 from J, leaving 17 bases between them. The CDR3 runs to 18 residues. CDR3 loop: CASSQDRFRDTSKNIQYF. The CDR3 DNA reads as TGCGCCAGCAGCCAAGATAGGTTCAGGGATACGTCCAAAAACATTCAGTACTTC.

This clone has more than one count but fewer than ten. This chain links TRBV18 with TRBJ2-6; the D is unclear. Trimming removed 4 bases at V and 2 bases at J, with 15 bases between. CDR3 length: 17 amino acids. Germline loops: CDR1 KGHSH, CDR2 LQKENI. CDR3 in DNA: TGTGCCAGCTCACATCCCGGCGGCCTCCCTGGGGCCAACGTCCTGACTTTC. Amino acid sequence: CASSHPGGLPGANVLTF.

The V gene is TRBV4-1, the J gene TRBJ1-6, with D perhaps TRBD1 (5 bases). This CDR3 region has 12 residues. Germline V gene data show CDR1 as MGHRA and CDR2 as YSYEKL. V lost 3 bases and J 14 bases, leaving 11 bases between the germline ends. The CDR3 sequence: CASSQGGRSLHF. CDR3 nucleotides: TGCGCCAGCAGCCAGGGGGGTAGGTCCCTCCACTTT.

The CDR3 sequence is CASSSDRSSNQPQHF. As DNA, the CDR3 is TGTGCCAGCAGCTCCGACAGGAGTAGCAATCAGCCCCAGCATTTT. The chain joins TRBV3-1 (or the pseudogene TRBV3-2) to TRBJ1-5, with D possibly matching TRBD1 (6 bases). This CDR3 contains 15 residues. The germline V gene has CDR1 LGHDT and CDR2 YNNKEL (reference sequence). The V end was cut by 5 bases, the J end by 0 bases, with 11 bases between.

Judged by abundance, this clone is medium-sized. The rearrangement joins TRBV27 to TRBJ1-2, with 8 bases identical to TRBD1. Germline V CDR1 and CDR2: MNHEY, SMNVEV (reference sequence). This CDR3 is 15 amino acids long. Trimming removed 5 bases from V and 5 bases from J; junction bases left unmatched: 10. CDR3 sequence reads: CASSQTGVIGYGYTF. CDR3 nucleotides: TGTGCCAGCAGTCAGACAGGGGTGATTGGTTATGGCTACACCTTC.

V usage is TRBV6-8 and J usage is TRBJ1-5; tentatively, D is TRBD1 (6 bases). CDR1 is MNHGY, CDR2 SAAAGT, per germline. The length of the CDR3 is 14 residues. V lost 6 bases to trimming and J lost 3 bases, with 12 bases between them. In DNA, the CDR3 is TGTGCCAGCAGCAGCGGACAGATCAATCAGCCCCAGCATTTT. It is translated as CASSSGQINQPQHF.